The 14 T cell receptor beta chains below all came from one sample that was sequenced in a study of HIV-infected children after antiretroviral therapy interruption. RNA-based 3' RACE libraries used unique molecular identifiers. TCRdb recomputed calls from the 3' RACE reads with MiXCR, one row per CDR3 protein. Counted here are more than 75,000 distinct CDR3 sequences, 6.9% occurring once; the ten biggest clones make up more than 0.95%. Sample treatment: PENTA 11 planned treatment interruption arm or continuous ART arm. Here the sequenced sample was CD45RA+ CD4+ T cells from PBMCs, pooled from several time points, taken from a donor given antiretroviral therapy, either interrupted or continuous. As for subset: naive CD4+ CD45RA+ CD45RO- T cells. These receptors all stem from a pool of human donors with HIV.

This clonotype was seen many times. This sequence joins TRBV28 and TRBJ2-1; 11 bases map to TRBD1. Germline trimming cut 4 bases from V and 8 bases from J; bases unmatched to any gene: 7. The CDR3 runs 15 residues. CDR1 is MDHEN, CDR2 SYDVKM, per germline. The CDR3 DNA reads TGTGCCAGCAGTTCTCCGGGACAGGGGGGAGATGAGCAGTTCTTC. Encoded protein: CASSSPGQGGDEQFF. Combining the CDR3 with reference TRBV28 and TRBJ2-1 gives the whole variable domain DVKVTQSSRYLVKRTGEKVFLECVQDMDHENMFWYRQDPGLGLRLIYFSYDVKMKEKGDIPEGYSVSREKKERFSLILESASTNQTSMYLCASSSPGQGGDEQFFGPGTRLTVL.

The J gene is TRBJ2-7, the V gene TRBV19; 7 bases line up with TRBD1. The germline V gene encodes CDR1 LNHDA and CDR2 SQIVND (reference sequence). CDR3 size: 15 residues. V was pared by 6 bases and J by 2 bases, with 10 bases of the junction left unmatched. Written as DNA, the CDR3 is TGTGCCAGTAGGTCACAGACAGGGATCGCCTACGAGCAGTACTTC. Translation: CASRSQTGIAYEQYF.

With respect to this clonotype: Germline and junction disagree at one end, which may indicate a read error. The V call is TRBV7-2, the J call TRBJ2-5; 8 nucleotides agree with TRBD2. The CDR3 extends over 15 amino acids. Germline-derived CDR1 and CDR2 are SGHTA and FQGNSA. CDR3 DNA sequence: TGCGCCAGCAGCTTAGCGGGGCGCCGGGAAGAGACCCAGTACTTC. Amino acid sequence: CASSLAGRREETQYF.

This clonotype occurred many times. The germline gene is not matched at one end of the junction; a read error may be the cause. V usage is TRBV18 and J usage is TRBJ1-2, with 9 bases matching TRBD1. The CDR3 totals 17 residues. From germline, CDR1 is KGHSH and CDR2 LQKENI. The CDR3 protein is CASSPFIRDRANHGYTF. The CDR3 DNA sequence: TGTGCCAGCTCACCATTCATCCGGGACAGGGCTAACCATGGCTACACCTTC.

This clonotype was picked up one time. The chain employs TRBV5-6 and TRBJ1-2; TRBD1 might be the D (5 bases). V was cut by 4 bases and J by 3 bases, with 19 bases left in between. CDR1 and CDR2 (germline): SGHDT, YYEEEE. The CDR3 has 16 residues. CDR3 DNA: TGTGCCAGCAGCCGGGGGGACTGGCGTTCGCACTATGGCTACACCTTC. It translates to CASSRGDWRSHYGYTF. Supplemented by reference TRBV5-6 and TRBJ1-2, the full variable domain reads DAGVTQSPTHLIKTRGQQVTLRCSPKSGHDTVSWYQQALGQGPQFIFQYYEEEERQRGNFPDRFSGHQFPNYSSELNVNALLLGDSALYLCASSRGDWRSHYGYTFGSGTRLTVV.

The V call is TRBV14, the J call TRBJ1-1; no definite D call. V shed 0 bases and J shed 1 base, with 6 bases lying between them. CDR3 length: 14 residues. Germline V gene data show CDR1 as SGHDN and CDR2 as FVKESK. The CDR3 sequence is CASSQEISNTEAFF. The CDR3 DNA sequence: TGTGCCAGCAGCCAAGAAATCTCGAACACTGAAGCTTTCTTT.

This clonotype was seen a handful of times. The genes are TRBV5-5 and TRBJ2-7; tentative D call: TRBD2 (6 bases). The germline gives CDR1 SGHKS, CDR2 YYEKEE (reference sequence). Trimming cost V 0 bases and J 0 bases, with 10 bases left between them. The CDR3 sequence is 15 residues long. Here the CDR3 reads CASSLAAGDSYEQYF. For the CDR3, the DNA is TGTGCCAGCAGCTTGGCAGCGGGCGACTCCTACGAGCAGTACTTC.

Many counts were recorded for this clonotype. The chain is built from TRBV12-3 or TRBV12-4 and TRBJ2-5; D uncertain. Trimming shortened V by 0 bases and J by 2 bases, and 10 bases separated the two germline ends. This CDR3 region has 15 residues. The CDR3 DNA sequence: TGTGCCAGCAGTTTAGCGACGGTACAACAAGAGACCCAGTACTTC. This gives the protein CASSLATVQQETQYF.

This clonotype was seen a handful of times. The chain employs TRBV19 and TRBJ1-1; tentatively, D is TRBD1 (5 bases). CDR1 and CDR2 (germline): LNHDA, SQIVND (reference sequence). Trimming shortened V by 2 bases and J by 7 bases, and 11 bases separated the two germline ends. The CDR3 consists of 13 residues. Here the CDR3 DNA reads TGTGCCAGTAGTATACAGCAGGGCCTTGAAGCTTTCTTT. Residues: CASSIQQGLEAFF.

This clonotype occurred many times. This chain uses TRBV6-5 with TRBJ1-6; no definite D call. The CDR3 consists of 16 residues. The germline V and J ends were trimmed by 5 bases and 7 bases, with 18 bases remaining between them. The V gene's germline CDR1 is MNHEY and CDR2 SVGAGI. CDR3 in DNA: TGTGCCAGCAGTCCTACGACAAGCCTGAAGAATTCACCCCTCCACTTT. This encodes CASSPTTSLKNSPLHF.

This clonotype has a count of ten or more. The CDR3 protein is CASSPSGGAGAETQYF. Here the CDR3 DNA reads TGTGCCAGCAGTCCTAGCGGGGGGGCAGGGGCGGAGACCCAGTACTTC. This chain links TRBV2 with TRBJ2-5; 12 nucleotides line up with TRBD2. Germline CDR1 is SNHLY and CDR2 is FYNNEI. The trim removed 5 bases at V and 5 bases at J, leaving 9 bases unmatched. The CDR3 runs to 16 residues.

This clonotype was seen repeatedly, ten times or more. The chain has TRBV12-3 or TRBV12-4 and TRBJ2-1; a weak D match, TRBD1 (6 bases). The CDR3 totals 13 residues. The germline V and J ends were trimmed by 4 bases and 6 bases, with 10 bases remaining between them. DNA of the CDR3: TGTGCCAGCAGTTCGGGCAGGGGCAATGAGCAGTTCTTC. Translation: CASSSGRGNEQFF.

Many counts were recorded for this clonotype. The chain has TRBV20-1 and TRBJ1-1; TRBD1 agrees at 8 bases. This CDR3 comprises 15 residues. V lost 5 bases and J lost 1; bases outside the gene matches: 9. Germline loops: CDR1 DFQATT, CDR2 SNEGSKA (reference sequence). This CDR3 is CSARPPDRGNTEAFF. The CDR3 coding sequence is TGCAGTGCTCGACCTCCCGACAGGGGGAACACTGAAGCTTTCTTT.

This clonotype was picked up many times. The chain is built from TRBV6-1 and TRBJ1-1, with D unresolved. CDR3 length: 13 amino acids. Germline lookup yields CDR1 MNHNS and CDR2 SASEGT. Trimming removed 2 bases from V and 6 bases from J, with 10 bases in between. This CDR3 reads CASSESGRSEAFF. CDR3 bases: TGTGCCAGCAGTGAATCGGGGAGGTCTGAAGCTTTCTTT.